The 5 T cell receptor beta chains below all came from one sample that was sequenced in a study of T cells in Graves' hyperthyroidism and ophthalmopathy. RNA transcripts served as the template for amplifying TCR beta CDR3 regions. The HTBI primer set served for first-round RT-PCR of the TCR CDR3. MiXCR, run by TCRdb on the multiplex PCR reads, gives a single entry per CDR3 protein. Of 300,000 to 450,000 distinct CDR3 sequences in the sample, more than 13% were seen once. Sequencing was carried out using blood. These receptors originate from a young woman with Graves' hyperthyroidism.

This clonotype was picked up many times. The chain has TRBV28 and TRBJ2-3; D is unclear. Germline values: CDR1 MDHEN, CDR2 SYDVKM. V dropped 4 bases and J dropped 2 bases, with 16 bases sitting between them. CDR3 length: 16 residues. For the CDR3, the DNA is TGTGCCAGCAGTTCACGTTCAGTCGTCTACACAGATACGCAGTATTTT. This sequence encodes CASSSRSVVYTDTQYF.

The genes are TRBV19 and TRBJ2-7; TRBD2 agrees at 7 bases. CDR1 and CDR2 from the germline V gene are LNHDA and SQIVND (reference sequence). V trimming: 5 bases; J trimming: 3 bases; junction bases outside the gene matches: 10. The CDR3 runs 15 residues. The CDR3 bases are TGTGCCAGTAGTGAAACCGGGAGGTCCAACTACGAGCAGTACTTC. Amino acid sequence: CASSETGRSNYEQYF.

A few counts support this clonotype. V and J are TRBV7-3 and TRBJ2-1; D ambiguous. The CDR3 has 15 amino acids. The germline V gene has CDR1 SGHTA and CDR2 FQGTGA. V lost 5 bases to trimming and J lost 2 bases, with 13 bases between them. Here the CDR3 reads CASSHDSLAYNEQFF. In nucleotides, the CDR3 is TGTGCCAGCAGCCACGACTCTCTAGCCTACAATGAGCAGTTCTTC.

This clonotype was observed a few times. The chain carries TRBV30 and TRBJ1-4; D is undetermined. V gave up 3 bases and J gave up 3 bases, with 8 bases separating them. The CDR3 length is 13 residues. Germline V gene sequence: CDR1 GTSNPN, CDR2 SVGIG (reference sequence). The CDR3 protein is CAWSHIANEKLFF. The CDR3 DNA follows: TGTGCCTGGAGCCACATTGCTAATGAAAAACTGTTTTTT.

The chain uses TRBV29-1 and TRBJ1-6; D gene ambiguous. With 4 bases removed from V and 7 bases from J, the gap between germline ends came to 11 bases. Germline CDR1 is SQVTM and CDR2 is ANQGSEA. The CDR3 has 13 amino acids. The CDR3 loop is CSVVGSPNSPLHF. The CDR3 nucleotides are TGCAGCGTTGTGGGATCCCCGAATTCACCCCTCCACTTT.